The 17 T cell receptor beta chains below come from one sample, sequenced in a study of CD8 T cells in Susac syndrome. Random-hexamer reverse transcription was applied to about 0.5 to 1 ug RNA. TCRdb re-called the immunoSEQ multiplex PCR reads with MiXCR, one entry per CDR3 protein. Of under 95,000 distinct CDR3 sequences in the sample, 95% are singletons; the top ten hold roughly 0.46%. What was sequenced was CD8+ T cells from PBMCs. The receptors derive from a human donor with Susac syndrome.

CDR3 in DNA: TGTGCCAGCAGTTTATACGGGAGCAATGAGCAGTTCTTC. Residues: CASSLYGSNEQFF. The chain links TRBV27 to TRBJ2-1; weak D call: TRBD2 (6 bases). V gave up 1 base and J gave up 6 bases, with 7 bases separating them. Per germline, CDR1 MNHEY and CDR2 SMNVEV (reference sequence). The CDR3 has 13 amino acids.

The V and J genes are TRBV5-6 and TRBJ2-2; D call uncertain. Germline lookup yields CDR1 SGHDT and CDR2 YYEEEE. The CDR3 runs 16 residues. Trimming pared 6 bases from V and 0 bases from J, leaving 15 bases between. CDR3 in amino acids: CASISSGQPNTGELFF. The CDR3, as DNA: TGTGCCAGCATCTCCTCTGGGCAGCCGAACACCGGGGAGCTGTTTTTT.

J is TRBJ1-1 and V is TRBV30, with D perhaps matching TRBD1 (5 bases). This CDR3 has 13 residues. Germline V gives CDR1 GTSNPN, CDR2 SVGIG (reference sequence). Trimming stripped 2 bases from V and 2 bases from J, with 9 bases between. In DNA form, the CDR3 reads TGTGCCTGGAGTTGGGACGTAAACACTGAAGCTTTCTTT. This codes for CAWSWDVNTEAFF.

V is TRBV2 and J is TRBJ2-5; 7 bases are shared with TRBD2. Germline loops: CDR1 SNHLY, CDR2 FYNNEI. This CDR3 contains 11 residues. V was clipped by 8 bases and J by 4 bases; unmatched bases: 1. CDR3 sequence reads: CASWGGETQYF. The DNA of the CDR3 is TGTGCCAGCTGGGGGGGAGAGACCCAGTACTTC. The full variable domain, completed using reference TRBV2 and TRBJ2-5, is EPEVTQTPSHQVTQMGQEVILRCVPISNHLYFYWYRQILGQKVEFLVSFYNNEISEKSEIFDDQFSVERPDGSNFTLKIRSTKLEDSAMYFCASWGGETQYFGPGTRLLVL.

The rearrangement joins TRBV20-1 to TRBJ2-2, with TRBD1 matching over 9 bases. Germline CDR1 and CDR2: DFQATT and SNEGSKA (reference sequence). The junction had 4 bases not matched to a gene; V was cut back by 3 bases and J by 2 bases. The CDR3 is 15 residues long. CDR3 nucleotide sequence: TGCAGTGCTAGCGGGGGACAGGGAAACACCGGGGAGCTGTTTTTT. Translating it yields CSASGGQGNTGELFF.

The CDR3: CASSQDRSVIETQYF. In DNA form, the CDR3 reads TGCGCCAGCAGCCAAGATCGAAGCGTCATCGAGACCCAGTACTTC. The rearrangement joins TRBV4-3 to TRBJ2-5; D call uncertain. CDR3 size: 15 residues. Germline V gives CDR1 LGHNA, CDR2 YSLEER. The V end was cut by 0 bases, the J end by 5 bases, with 13 bases between.

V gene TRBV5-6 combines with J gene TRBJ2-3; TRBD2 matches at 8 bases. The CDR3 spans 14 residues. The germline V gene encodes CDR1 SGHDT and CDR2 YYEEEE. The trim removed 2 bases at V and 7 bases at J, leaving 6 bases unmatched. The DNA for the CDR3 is TGTGCCAGCAGCTTTGGGACTAGTTTAAATACGCAGTATTTT. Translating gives CASSFGTSLNTQYF.

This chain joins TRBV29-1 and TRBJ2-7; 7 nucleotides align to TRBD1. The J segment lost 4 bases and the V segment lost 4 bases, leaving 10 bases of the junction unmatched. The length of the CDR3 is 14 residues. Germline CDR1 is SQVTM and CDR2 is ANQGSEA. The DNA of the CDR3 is TGCAGCGTTGTCCAGGGGGACAGACCTTACGAGCAGTACTTC. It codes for CSVVQGDRPYEQYF.

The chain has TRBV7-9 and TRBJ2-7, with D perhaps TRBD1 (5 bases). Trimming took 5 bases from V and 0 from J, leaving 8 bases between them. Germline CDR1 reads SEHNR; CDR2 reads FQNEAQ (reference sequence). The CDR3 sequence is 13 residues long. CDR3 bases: TGTGCCAGCAGCCCGGACACCTCCTACGAGCAGTACTTC. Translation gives CASSPDTSYEQYF.

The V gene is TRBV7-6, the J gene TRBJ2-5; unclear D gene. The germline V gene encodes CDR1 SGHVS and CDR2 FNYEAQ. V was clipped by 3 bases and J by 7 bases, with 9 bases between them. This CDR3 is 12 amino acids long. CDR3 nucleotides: TGTGCCAGCAGCTTTGAAGTGCGGACCCAGTACTTC. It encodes CASSFEVRTQYF.

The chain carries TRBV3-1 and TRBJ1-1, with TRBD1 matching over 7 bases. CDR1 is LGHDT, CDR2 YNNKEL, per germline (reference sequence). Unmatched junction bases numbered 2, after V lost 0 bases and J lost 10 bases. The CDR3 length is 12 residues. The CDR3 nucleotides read TGTGCCAGCAGCCAAGACAGGGGGGCAGCTTTCTTT. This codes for CASSQDRGAAFF.

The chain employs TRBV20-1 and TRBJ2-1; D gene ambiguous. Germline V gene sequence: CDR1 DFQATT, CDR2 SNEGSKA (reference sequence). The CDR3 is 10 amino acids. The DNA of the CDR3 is TGCACCACTTCGGCCAATGAGCAGTTCTTC. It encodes CTTSANEQFF.

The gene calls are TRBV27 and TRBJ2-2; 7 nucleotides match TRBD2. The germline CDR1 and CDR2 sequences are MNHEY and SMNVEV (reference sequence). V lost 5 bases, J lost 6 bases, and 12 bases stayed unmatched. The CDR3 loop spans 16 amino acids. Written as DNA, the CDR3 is TGTGCCAGCAGTCTTTCTAGCGGCGCCAATGCCGGGGAGCTGTTTTTT. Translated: CASSLSSGANAGELFF.

The CDR3 region is CASSPRGGTEAFF. DNA of the CDR3: TGCGCCAGCAGCCCCAGGGGTGGCACTGAAGCTTTCTTT. The V call is TRBV4-1, the J call TRBJ1-1, with D perhaps matching TRBD1 (6 bases). CDR1 and CDR2 (germline): MGHRA, YSYEKL. The CDR3 sequence is 13 residues long. The ends were cut back, 4 bases at V and 4 bases at J, with 10 bases in the middle.

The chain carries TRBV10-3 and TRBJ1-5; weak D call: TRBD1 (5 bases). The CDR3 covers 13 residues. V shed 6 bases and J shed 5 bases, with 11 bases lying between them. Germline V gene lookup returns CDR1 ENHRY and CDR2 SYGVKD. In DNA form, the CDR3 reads TGTGCCATCAGCGGGGCGACGGATCAGCCCCAGCATTTT. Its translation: CAISGATDQPQHF.

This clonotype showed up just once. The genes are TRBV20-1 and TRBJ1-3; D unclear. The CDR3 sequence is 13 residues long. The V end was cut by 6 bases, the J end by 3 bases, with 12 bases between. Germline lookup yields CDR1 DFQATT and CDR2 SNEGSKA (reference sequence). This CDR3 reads CSALNSDGNTIYF. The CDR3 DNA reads TGCAGTGCCCTGAACAGTGATGGAAACACCATATATTTT.

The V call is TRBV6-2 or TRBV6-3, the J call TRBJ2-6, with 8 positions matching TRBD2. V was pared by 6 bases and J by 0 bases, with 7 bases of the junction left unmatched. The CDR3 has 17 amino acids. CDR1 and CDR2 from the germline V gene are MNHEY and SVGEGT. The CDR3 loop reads CASRSSGLNSGANVLTF. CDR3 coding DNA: TGTGCCAGCAGATCTAGCGGGCTCAACTCTGGGGCCAACGTCCTGACTTTC.